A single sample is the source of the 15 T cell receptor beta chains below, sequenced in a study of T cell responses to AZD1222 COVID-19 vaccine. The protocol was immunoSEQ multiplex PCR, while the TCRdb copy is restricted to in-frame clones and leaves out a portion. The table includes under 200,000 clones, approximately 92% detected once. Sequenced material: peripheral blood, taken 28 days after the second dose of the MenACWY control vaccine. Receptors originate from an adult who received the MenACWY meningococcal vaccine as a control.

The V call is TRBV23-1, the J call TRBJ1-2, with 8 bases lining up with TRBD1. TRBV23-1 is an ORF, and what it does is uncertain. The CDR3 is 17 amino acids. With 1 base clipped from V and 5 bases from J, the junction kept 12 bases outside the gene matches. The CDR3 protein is CASSQYGTGQKTYGYTF. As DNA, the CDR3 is TGCGCCAGCAGTCAATATGGGACAGGCCAAAAAACATATGGCTACACCTTC.

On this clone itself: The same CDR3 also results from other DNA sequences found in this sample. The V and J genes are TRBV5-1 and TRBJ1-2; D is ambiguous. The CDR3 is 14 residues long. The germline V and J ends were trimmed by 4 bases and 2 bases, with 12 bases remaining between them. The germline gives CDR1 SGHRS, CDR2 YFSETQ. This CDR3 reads CASSLAQSNYGYTF. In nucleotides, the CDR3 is TGCGCCAGCAGCCTGGCGCAGAGCAACTATGGCTACACCTTC.

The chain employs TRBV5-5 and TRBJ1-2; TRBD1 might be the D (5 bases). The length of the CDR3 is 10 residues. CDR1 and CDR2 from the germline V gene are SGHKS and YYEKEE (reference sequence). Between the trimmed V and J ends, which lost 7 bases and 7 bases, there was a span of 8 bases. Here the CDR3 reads CASGRGGYTF. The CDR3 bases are TGTGCCAGCGGAAGGGGTGGCTACACCTTC.

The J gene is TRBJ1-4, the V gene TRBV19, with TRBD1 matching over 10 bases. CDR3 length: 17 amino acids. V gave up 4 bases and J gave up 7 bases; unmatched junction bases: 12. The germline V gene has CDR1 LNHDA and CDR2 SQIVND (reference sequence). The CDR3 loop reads CASSTLYFGTGVEKLFF. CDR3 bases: TGTGCCAGTAGTACCCTCTATTTCGGGACAGGGGTTGAAAAACTGTTTTTT.

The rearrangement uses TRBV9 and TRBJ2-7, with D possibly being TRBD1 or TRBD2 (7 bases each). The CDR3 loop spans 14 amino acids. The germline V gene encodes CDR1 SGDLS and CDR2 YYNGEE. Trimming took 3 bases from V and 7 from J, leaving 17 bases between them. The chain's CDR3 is CASSEGAGAREQYF. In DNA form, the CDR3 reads TGTGCCAGCAGCGAGGGGGCGGGGGCACGAGAGCAGTACTTC. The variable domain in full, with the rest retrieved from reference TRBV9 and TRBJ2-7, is DSGVTQTPKHLITATGQRVTLRCSPRSGDLSVYWYQQSLDQGLQFLIQYYNGEERAKGNILERFSAQQFPDLHSELNLSSLELGDSALYFCASSEGAGAREQYFGPGTRLTVT.

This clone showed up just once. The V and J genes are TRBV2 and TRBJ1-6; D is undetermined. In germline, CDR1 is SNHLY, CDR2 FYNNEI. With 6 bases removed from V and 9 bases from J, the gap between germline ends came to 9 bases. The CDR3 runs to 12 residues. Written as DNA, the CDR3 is TGTGCCAGCAGAGTACGGCTTTCACCCCTCCACTTT. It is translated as CASRVRLSPLHF.

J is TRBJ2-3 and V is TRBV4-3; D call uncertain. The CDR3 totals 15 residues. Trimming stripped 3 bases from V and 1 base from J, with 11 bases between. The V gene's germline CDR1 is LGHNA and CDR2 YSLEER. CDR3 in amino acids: CASSQASRGTDTQYF. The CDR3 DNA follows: TGCGCCAGCAGCCAGGCCTCCCGCGGCACAGATACGCAGTATTTT.

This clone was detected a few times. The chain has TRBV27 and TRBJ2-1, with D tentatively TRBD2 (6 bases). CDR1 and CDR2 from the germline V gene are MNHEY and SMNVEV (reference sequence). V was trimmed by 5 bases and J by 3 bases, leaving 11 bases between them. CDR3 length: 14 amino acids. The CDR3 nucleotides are TGTGCCAGCAGTCGACTAGGCCACTACAATGAGCAGTTCTTC. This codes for CASSRLGHYNEQFF.

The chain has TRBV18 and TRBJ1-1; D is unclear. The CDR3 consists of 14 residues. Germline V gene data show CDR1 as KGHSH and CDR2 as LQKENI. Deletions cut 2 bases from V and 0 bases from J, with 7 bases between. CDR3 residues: CASSPGRLNTEAFF. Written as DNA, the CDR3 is TGTGCCAGCTCACCAGGTCGGCTGAACACTGAAGCTTTCTTT. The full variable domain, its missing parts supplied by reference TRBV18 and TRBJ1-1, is NAGVMQNPRHLVRRRGQEARLRCSPMKGHSHVYWYRQLPEEGLKFMVYLQKENIIDESGMPKERFSAEFPKEGPSILRIQQVVRGDSAAYFCASSPGRLNTEAFFGQGTRLTVV.

In DNA, the CDR3 is TGTGCCTGGGGTAGTTCCGGGAGGTCCGAGCAGTACTTC. Translated: CAWGSSGRSEQYF. This chain joins TRBV30 and TRBJ2-7; 7 nucleotides match TRBD2. Germline CDR1 GTSNPN, CDR2 SVGIG (reference sequence). This CDR3 has 13 amino acids. With 5 bases clipped from V and 6 bases from J, the junction kept 10 bases outside the gene matches. Full variable domain (outside the CDR3, taken from reference TRBV30 and TRBJ2-7): SQTIHQWPATLVQPVGSPLSLECTVEGTSNPNLYWYRQAAGRGLQLLFYSVGIGQISSEVPQNLSASRPQDRQFILSSKKLLLSDSGFYLCAWGSSGRSEQYFGPGTRLTVT.

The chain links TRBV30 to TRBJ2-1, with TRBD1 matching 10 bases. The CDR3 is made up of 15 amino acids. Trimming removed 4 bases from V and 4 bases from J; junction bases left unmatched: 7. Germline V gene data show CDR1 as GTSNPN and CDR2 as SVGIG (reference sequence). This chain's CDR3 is CAWTPGTGVYNEQFF. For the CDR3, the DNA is TGTGCCTGGACCCCAGGGACAGGGGTTTACAATGAGCAGTTCTTC.

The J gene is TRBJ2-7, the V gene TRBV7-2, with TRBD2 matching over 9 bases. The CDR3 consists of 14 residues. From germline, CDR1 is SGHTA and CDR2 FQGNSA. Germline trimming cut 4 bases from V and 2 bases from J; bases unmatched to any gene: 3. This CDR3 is CASSSLAGTYEQYF. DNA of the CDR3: TGTGCCAGCAGCTCGCTAGCGGGGACCTACGAGCAGTACTTC.

CDR3 sequence: CASSQDRVGAFF. DNA of the CDR3: TGTGCCAGCAGCCAAGATCGTGTAGGGGCTTTCTTT. The V and J genes are TRBV14 and TRBJ1-1; D is unresolved. CDR3 length: 12 residues. V dropped 0 bases and J dropped 11 bases, with 10 bases sitting between them. CDR1 SGHDN and CDR2 FVKESK come from the germline V gene. The entire variable domain, with the rest obtained from reference TRBV14 and TRBJ1-1, is as follows: EAGVTQFPSHSVIEKGQTVTLRCDPISGHDNLYWYRRVMGKEIKFLLHFVKESKQDESGMPNNRFLAERTGGTYSTLKVQPAELEDSGVYFCASSQDRVGAFFGQGTRLTVV.

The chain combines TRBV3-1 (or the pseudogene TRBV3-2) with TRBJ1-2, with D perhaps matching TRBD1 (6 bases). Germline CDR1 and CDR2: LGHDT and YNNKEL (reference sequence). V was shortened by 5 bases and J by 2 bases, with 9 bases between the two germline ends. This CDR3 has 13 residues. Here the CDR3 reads CASSSTGNYGYTF. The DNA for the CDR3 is TGTGCCAGCAGCTCCACAGGGAACTATGGCTACACCTTC.

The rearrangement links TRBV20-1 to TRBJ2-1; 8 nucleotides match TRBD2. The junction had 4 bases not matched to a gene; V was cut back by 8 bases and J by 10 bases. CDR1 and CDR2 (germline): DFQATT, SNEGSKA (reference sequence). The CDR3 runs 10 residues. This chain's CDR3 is CSYGGVEQFF. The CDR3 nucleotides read TGCAGTTACGGGGGGGTAGAGCAGTTCTTC.